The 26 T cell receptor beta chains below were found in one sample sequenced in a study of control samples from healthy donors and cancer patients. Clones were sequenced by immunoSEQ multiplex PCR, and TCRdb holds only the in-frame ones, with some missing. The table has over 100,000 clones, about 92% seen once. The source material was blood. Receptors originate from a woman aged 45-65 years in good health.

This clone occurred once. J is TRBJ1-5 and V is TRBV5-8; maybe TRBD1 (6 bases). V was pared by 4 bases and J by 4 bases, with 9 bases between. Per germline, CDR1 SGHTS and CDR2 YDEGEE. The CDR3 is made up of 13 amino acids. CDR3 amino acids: CASSADRNQPQHF. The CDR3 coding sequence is TGTGCCAGCAGCGCTGACAGGAATCAGCCCCAGCATTTT.

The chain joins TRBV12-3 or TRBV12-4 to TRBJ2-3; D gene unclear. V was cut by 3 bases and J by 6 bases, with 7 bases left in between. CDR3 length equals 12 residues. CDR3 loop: CASSLLRDTQYF. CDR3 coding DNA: TGTGCCAGCAGTTTGTTACGCGATACGCAGTATTTT.

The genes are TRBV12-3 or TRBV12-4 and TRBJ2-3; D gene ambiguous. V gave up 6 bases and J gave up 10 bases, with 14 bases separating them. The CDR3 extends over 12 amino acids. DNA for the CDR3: TGTGCCAGCAGCCCCTTGTGGGAAGCGCAGTATTTT. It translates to CASSPLWEAQYF.

The CDR3 here is CASSEGASGYTF. Written as DNA, the CDR3 is TGTGCCAGCAGTGAGGGGGCCAGTGGCTACACCTTC. This sequence joins TRBV2 and TRBJ1-2; the D gene is possibly TRBD1 (6 bases). Trimming cost V 3 bases and J 7 bases, with 9 bases left between them. This CDR3 is built from 12 residues. Germline lookup yields CDR1 SNHLY and CDR2 FYNNEI.

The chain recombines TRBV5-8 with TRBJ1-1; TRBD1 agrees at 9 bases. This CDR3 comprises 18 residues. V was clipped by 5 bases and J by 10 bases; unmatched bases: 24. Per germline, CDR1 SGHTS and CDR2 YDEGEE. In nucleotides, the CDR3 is TGTGCCAGCAGTCCCGGGACAGGGATACATAGGCCCGAGTCGGGAGCTTTCTTT. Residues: CASSPGTGIHRPESGAFF.

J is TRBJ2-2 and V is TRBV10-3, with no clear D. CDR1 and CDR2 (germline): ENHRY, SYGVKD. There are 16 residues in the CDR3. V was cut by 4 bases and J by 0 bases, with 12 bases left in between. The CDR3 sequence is CAISAALGSNTGELFF. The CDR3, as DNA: TGTGCCATCAGTGCGGCATTAGGTTCGAACACCGGGGAGCTGTTTTTT.

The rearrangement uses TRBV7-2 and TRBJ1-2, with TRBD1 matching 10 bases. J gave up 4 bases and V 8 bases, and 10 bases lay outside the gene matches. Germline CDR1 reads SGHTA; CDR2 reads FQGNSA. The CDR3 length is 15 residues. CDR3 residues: CASGIGGTGAYGYTF. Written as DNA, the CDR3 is TGTGCCAGCGGCATCGGGGGGACAGGGGCCTATGGCTACACCTTC.

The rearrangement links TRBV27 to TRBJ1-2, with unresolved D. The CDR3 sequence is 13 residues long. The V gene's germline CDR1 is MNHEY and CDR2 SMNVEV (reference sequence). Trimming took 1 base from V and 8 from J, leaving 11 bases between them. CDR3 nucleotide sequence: TGTGCCAGCAGTTTATTGGGAGGGAAGGGCTACACCTTC. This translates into CASSLLGGKGYTF.

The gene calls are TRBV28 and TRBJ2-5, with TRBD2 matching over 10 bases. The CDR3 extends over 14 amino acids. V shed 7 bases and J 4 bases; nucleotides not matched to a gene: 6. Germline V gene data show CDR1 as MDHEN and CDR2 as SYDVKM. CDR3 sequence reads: CASTRSGGGETQYF. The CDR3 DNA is TGTGCCAGCACCCGGAGCGGGGGGGGAGAGACCCAGTACTTC.

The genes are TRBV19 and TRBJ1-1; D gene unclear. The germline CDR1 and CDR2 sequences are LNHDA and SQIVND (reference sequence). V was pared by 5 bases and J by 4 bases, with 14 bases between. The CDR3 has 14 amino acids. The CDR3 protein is CASSPTHGVTEAFF. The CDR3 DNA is TGTGCCAGTAGTCCAACACACGGGGTCACTGAAGCTTTCTTT.

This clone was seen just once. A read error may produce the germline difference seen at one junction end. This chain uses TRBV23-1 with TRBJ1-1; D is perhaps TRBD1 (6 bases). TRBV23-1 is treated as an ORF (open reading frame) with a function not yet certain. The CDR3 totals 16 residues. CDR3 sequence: CASSLDVGAQGTEAFF. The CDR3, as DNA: TGCGCCAGTAGTCTCGACGTGGGGGCCCAGGGCACTGAAGCTTTCTTT.

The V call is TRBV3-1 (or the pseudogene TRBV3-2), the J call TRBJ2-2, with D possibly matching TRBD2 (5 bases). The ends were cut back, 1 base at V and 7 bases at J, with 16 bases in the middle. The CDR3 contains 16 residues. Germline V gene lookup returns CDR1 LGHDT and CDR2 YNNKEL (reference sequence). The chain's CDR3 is CASSQGWIRDNGELFF. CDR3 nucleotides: TGTGCCAGCAGCCAAGGCTGGATCCGGGATAACGGGGAGCTGTTTTTT.

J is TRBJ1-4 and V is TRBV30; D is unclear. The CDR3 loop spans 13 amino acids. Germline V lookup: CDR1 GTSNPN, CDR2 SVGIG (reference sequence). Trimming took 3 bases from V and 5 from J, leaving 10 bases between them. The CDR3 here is CAWRFGKNEKLFF. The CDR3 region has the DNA TGTGCCTGGAGGTTCGGTAAAAATGAAAAACTGTTTTTT.

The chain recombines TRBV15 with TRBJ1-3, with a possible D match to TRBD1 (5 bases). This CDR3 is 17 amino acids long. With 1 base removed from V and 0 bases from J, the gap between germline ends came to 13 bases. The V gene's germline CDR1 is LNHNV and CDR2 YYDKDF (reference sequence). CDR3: CATSRVGGHYSGNTIYF. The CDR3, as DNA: TGTGCCACCAGCAGAGTGGGGGGTCACTACTCTGGAAACACCATATATTTT.

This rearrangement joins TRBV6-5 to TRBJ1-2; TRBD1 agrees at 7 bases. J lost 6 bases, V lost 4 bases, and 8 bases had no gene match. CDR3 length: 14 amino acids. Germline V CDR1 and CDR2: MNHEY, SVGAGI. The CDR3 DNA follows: TGTGCCAGCAGTTCGAGACAGGGCGAGGATGGCTACACCTTC. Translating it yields CASSSRQGEDGYTF.

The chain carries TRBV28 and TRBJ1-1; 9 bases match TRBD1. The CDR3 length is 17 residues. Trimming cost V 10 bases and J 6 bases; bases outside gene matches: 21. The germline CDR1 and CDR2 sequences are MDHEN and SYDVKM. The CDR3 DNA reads TGTGCCACCGACGAAGCGGGACAGGGCTTTACAAAAGCTGAAGCTTTCTTT. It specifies CATDEAGQGFTKAEAFF.

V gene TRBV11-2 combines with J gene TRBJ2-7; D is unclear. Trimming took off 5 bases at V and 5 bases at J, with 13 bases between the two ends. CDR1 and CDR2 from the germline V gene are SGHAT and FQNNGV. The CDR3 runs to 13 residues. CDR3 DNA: TGTGCCAGCAGCGCGGACCTCCGACACGAGCAGTACTTC. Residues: CASSADLRHEQYF.

For the CDR3, the DNA is TGTGCCAGCAGCCCCGTACTAGCGCTCATGGGAGAGACCCAGTACTTC. Its protein product is CASSPVLALMGETQYF. The chain has TRBV5-5 and TRBJ2-5; 7 positions match TRBD2. The CDR3 has 16 residues. From germline, CDR1 is SGHKS and CDR2 YYEKEE (reference sequence). Trimming cost V 4 bases and J 4 bases; bases outside gene matches: 13.

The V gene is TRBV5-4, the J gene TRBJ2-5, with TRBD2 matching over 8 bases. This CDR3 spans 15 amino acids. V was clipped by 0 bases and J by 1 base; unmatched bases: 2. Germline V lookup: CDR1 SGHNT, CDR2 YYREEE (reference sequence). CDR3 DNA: TGTGCCAGCAGCTTGGTGGCGGGGGGCCAAGAGACCCAGTACTTC. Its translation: CASSLVAGGQETQYF.

This chain's CDR3 is CASSRSGTGEGSPLHF. Here the CDR3 DNA reads TGTGCCAGCAGCCGCTCTGGGACAGGGGAGGGATCACCCCTCCACTTT. The chain employs TRBV4-2 and TRBJ1-6, with 10 positions matching TRBD1. CDR3 length: 16 amino acids. Germline CDR1 and CDR2: LGHNA and YNFKEQ. V was clipped by 4 bases and J by 10 bases; unmatched bases: 10.

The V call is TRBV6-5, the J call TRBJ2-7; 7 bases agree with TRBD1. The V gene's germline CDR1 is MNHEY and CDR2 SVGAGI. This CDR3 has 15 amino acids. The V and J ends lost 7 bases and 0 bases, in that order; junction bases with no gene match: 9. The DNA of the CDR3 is TGTGCCAGCATACCTCCAGGGGGTGCCTCCTACGAGCAGTACTTC. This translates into CASIPPGGASYEQYF.

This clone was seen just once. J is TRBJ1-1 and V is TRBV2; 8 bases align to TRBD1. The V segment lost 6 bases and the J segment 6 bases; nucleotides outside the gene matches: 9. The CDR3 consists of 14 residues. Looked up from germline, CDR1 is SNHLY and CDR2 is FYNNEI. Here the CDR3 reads CASRRTGTGPEAFF. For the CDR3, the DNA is TGTGCCAGCAGACGCACCGGGACAGGCCCTGAAGCTTTCTTT.

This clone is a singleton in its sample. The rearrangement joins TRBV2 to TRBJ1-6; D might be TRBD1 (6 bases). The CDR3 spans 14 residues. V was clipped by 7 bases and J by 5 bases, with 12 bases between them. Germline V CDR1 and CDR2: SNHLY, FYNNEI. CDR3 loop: CASNRQDNNSPLHF. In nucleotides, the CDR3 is TGTGCCAGCAATCGACAGGACAATAATTCACCCCTCCACTTT.

CDR3: CATSRVRGLANIQYF. DNA of the CDR3: TGTGCCACCAGCAGAGTTAGGGGACTGGCAAACATTCAGTACTTC. This chain connects TRBV15 to TRBJ2-4; D is perhaps TRBD2 (6 bases). CDR1 and CDR2 (germline): LNHNV, YYDKDF (reference sequence). The V end lost 1 base, the J end lost 6 bases, and 13 bases lay between the germline ends. The CDR3 extends over 15 amino acids.

CDR3 in DNA: TGTGCCAGCAAACTGGGTAGCTCTGGGGCCAACGTCCTGACTTTC. Amino acid sequence: CASKLGSSGANVLTF. The chain joins TRBV6-5 to TRBJ2-6; no clear D. CDR3 size: 15 residues. Trimming took 7 bases from V and 0 from J, leaving 10 bases between them. Germline V gene data show CDR1 as MNHEY and CDR2 as SVGAGI.

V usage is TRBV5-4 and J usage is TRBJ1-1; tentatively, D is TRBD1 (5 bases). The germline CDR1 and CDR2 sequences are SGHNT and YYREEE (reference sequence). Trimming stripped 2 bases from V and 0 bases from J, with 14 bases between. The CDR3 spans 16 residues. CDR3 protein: CASSFGPGPMNTEAFF. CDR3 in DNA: TGTGCCAGCAGCTTTGGGCCGGGACCGATGAACACTGAAGCTTTCTTT.